The rows below give T cell receptor beta chains drawn from one sample of a study of human thymus T cells. Sequencing was performed with immunoSEQ multiplex PCR; in TCRdb, only in-frame clones are kept and a portion is missing. The table records 120,000 or so clones, around 94% of them present only once. The sequencing input was thymus tissue. These receptors all stem from a boy in the first two years of life with a congenital heart defect but otherwise immunologically healthy. The CDR3 runs from the conserved cysteine through the conserved F or W. A D gene is named only where the DNA matches it firmly. Clone size is given for some rows only: seen once, a few or many times, or a class if the clone is expanded.

j_call: TRBJ2-1
d_call: -
clone_size: once
v_call: TRBV4-2
cdr3_aa: CASSLPILPEYNEQFF
cdr3_nt: TGTGCCAGCAGCCTCCCAATACTTCCTGAATACAATGAGCAGTTCTTC

j_call: TRBJ1-3
d_call: -
clone_size: -
v_call: TRBV4-3
cdr3_aa: CASSQEPFLSGNTIYF
cdr3_nt: TGCGCCAGCAGCCAAGAACCCTTTCTCTCTGGAAACACCATATATTTT

j_call: TRBJ2-7
d_call: TRBD2
clone_size: -
v_call: TRBV11-3
cdr3_aa: CASSLSGTSGVYEQYF
cdr3_nt: TGTGCCAGCAGCCTCTCCGGGACTAGCGGGGTTTACGAGCAGTACTTC

j_call: TRBJ2-3
d_call: TRBD1
clone_size: -
v_call: TRBV28
cdr3_aa: CASRAGLDRATDTQYF
cdr3_nt: TGTGCCAGCAGGGCCGGCCTCGACAGGGCCACAGATACGCAGTATTTT

j_call: TRBJ2-5
d_call: TRBD2
clone_size: -
v_call: TRBV12-5
cdr3_aa: CASGLRLSSGGARETQYF
cdr3_nt: TGTGCTAGTGGTTTGCGGCTGTCTAGCGGGGGGGCTAGAGAGACCCAGTACTTC

j_call: TRBJ1-1
d_call: -
clone_size: -
v_call: TRBV5-1
cdr3_aa: CASSLPSSQPYTEAFF
cdr3_nt: TGCGCCAGCAGCTTACCAAGTTCCCAACCGTACACTGAAGCTTTCTTT

j_call: TRBJ2-7
d_call: -
clone_size: -
v_call: TRBV7-9
cdr3_aa: CASSFMYYEQYF
cdr3_nt: TGTGCCAGCAGCTTTATGTACTACGAGCAGTACTTC

j_call: TRBJ1-2
d_call: TRBD1
clone_size: -
v_call: TRBV4-2
cdr3_aa: CASSQRDRGDYTF
cdr3_nt: TGTGCCAGCAGCCAGAGAGACAGGGGTGACTACACCTTC

j_call: TRBJ1-1
d_call: TRBD1
clone_size: few
v_call: TRBV6-7
cdr3_aa: CASTMGWTGGMNTEAFF
cdr3_nt: TGTGCCAGCACCATGGGATGGACAGGGGGAATGAACACTGAAGCTTTCTTT

j_call: TRBJ2-7
d_call: -
clone_size: -
v_call: TRBV7-2
cdr3_aa: CASRQRGSSYEQYF
cdr3_nt: TGTGCCAGCAGACAACGGGGCTCCTCCTACGAGCAGTACTTC

j_call: TRBJ2-7
d_call: TRBD2
clone_size: -
v_call: TRBV25-1
cdr3_aa: CASSGLAGNEQYF
cdr3_nt: TGTGCCAGCAGTGGACTAGCGGGGAACGAGCAGTACTTC

j_call: TRBJ1-6
d_call: -
clone_size: -
v_call: TRBV7-2
cdr3_aa: CASSLYKVWSPLHF
cdr3_nt: TGTGCCAGCAGCTTATATAAGGTGTGGTCACCCCTCCACTTT

j_call: TRBJ2-1
d_call: -
clone_size: -
v_call: TRBV7-6
cdr3_aa: CASSRGSSYNEQFF
cdr3_nt: TGTGCCAGCAGCCGGGGGAGCTCCTACAATGAGCAGTTCTTC

j_call: TRBJ2-7
d_call: TRBD2
clone_size: -
v_call: TRBV7-2
cdr3_aa: CASSSLAGWGEQYF
cdr3_nt: TGTGCCAGCAGCTCTCTAGCGGGGTGGGGGGAGCAGTACTTC

j_call: TRBJ2-3
d_call: TRBD2
clone_size: once
v_call: TRBV7-9
cdr3_aa: CASSPGGNCTDTQYF
cdr3_nt: TGTGCCAGCAGCCCCGGGGGGAATTGCACAGATACGCAGTATTTT

j_call: TRBJ1-5
d_call: -
clone_size: -
v_call: TRBV7-8
cdr3_aa: CASSFDWRYSNQPQHF
cdr3_nt: TGTGCCAGCAGCTTTGACTGGAGGTATAGCAATCAGCCCCAGCATTTT

j_call: TRBJ2-4
d_call: -
clone_size: -
v_call: TRBV10-3
cdr3_aa: CAISEDTNIQYF
cdr3_nt: TGTGCCATCAGTGAGGACACAAACATTCAGTACTTC

j_call: TRBJ2-3
d_call: -
clone_size: -
v_call: TRBV4-3
cdr3_aa: CASSRRVGVGDTQYF
cdr3_nt: TGCGCCAGCAGCCGCCGGGTTGGGGTTGGGGATACGCAGTATTTT

j_call: TRBJ2-7
d_call: -
clone_size: -
v_call: TRBV5-6
cdr3_aa: CASSLNREAPYEQYF
cdr3_nt: TGTGCCAGCAGCTTGAACAGGGAAGCTCCCTACGAGCAGTACTTC

j_call: TRBJ1-1
d_call: TRBD1
clone_size: -
v_call: TRBV19
cdr3_aa: CASSTRTGWVNTEAFF
cdr3_nt: TGTGCCAGTAGTACTAGGACAGGGTGGGTGAACACTGAAGCTTTCTTT

j_call: TRBJ2-1
d_call: -
clone_size: once
v_call: TRBV5-1
cdr3_aa: CASSLGLADNEQFF
cdr3_nt: TGCGCCAGCAGCTTGGGATTAGCGGACAATGAGCAGTTCTTC

j_call: TRBJ2-6
d_call: TRBD1
clone_size: -
v_call: TRBV2
cdr3_aa: CASSWDRGLRGANVLTF
cdr3_nt: TGTGCCAGCAGTTGGGACAGGGGATTACGTGGGGCCAACGTCCTGACTTTC

j_call: TRBJ1-4
d_call: -
clone_size: -
v_call: TRBV28
cdr3_aa: CASKVAPNEKLFF
cdr3_nt: TGTGCCAGCAAGGTTGCCCCGAATGAAAAACTGTTTTTT

j_call: TRBJ2-7
d_call: -
clone_size: -
v_call: TRBV15
cdr3_aa: CATSRDFYLGAYEQYF
cdr3_nt: TGTGCCACCAGCAGAGATTTTTATTTGGGAGCCTACGAGCAGTACTTC

j_call: TRBJ1-6
d_call: -
clone_size: -
v_call: TRBV21-1
cdr3_aa: CASSPRGAGWSYNSPLHF
cdr3_nt: TGTGCCAGCAGCCCACGGGGGGCAGGGTGGTCCTATAATTCACCCCTCCACTTT

j_call: TRBJ2-7
d_call: -
clone_size: -
v_call: TRBV4-1
cdr3_aa: CASSQDLPTYEQYF
cdr3_nt: TGCGCCAGCAGCCAAGACCTCCCGACCTACGAGCAGTACTTC

j_call: TRBJ2-3
d_call: TRBD2
clone_size: -
v_call: TRBV14
cdr3_aa: CASSQSLAGAPFPTDTQYF
cdr3_nt: TGTGCCAGCAGCCAGTCGCTAGCGGGGGCCCCCTTCCCCACAGATACGCAGTATTTT

j_call: TRBJ2-7
d_call: TRBD1
clone_size: -
v_call: TRBV25-1
cdr3_aa: CASSDTDRGEQYF
cdr3_nt: TGTGCCAGCAGTGACACGGACAGGGGAGAGCAGTACTTC

j_call: TRBJ2-6
d_call: -
clone_size: -
v_call: TRBV5-4
cdr3_aa: CASSLRGSGANVLTF
cdr3_nt: TGTGCCAGCAGCTTGAGGGGCTCTGGGGCCAACGTCCTGACTTTC

j_call: TRBJ2-5
d_call: TRBD2
clone_size: -
v_call: TRBV4-3
cdr3_aa: CASSQTRRGEETQYF
cdr3_nt: TGCGCCAGCAGCCAAACCCGACGGGGGGAAGAGACCCAGTACTTC

j_call: TRBJ1-5
d_call: -
clone_size: -
v_call: TRBV29-1
cdr3_aa: CSVEQREGQPQHF
cdr3_nt: TGCAGCGTTGAGCAGAGGGAGGGTCAGCCCCAGCATTTT

j_call: TRBJ1-1
d_call: -
clone_size: once
v_call: TRBV25-1
cdr3_aa: CASSEQEYTEAFF
cdr3_nt: TGTGCCAGCAGTGAACAGGAGTACACTGAAGCTTTCTTT

j_call: TRBJ1-1
d_call: -
clone_size: -
v_call: TRBV25-1
cdr3_aa: CASSEWNGRGVTEAFF
cdr3_nt: TGTGCCAGCAGTGAATGGAATGGCAGGGGAGTGACTGAAGCTTTCTTT

j_call: TRBJ1-3
d_call: -
clone_size: -
v_call: TRBV11-2
cdr3_aa: CASSRLRVSGNTIYF
cdr3_nt: TGTGCCAGCAGCCGCCTGCGTGTCTCTGGAAACACCATATATTTT

j_call: TRBJ1-3
d_call: -
clone_size: few
v_call: TRBV2
cdr3_aa: CASSGQEPGNTIYF
cdr3_nt: TGTGCCAGCAGTGGTCAGGAGCCTGGAAACACCATATATTTT

j_call: TRBJ2-1
d_call: -
clone_size: few
v_call: TRBV10-1
cdr3_aa: CASGWRGDEQFF
cdr3_nt: TGCGCCAGCGGATGGAGGGGGGATGAGCAGTTCTTC

j_call: TRBJ2-7
d_call: TRBD1
clone_size: once
v_call: TRBV6-1
cdr3_aa: CASREVGTASSYEQYF
cdr3_nt: TGTGCCAGCAGGGAAGTAGGGACAGCTAGCTCCTACGAGCAGTACTTC

j_call: TRBJ2-7
d_call: -
clone_size: -
v_call: TRBV14
cdr3_aa: CASSDSGGPSYEQYF
cdr3_nt: TGTGCCAGCAGTGACTCGGGGGGCCCATCCTACGAGCAGTACTTC

j_call: TRBJ2-7
d_call: TRBD2
clone_size: -
v_call: TRBV18
cdr3_aa: CASSPYTGTRGYEQYF
cdr3_nt: TGTGCCAGCTCACCCTATACCGGGACTAGGGGGTACGAGCAGTACTTC

j_call: TRBJ1-2
d_call: TRBD1
clone_size: -
v_call: TRBV5-1
cdr3_aa: CASSLGTGVNYGYTF
cdr3_nt: TGCGCCAGCAGCTTGGGGACAGGGGTCAACTATGGCTACACCTTC

j_call: TRBJ2-3
d_call: -
clone_size: -
v_call: TRBV9
cdr3_aa: CASSINRGGGPWGTDTQYF
cdr3_nt: TGTGCCAGCAGCATTAATAGGGGGGGCGGTCCCTGGGGCACAGATACGCAGTATTTT

j_call: TRBJ1-1
d_call: -
clone_size: -
v_call: TRBV28
cdr3_aa: CASSLVRARGAFF
cdr3_nt: TGTGCCAGCAGTTTAGTAAGGGCCCGTGGAGCTTTCTTT

j_call: TRBJ1-4
d_call: -
clone_size: -
v_call: TRBV20-1
cdr3_aa: CSTAPDEKLFF
cdr3_nt: TGCAGTACGGCACCGGATGAAAAACTGTTTTTT

j_call: TRBJ2-7
d_call: TRBD1
clone_size: once
v_call: TRBV9
cdr3_aa: CASGNETGQGAGEQYF
cdr3_nt: TGTGCCAGCGGGAATGAAACAGGGCAGGGGGCTGGCGAGCAGTACTTC

j_call: TRBJ2-3
d_call: -
clone_size: -
v_call: TRBV7-8
cdr3_aa: CASSSGRSTDTQYF
cdr3_nt: TGTGCCAGCAGCTCCGGACGGAGCACAGATACGCAGTATTTT

j_call: TRBJ2-2
d_call: -
clone_size: -
v_call: TRBV29-1
cdr3_aa: CSVESGAPGELFF
cdr3_nt: TGCAGCGTTGAGTCCGGGGCGCCCGGGGAGCTGTTTTTT

j_call: TRBJ2-4
d_call: -
clone_size: -
v_call: TRBV6-1
cdr3_aa: CASSESEGPKNIQYF
cdr3_nt: TGTGCCAGCAGTGAAAGCGAGGGACCCAAGAACATTCAGTACTTC

j_call: TRBJ1-4
d_call: -
clone_size: -
v_call: TRBV2
cdr3_aa: CASSVREKLFF
cdr3_nt: TGTGCCAGCAGTGTACGGGAAAAACTGTTTTTT

j_call: TRBJ1-5
d_call: -
clone_size: -
v_call: TRBV28
cdr3_aa: CASKGTYDSNQPQHF
cdr3_nt: TGTGCCAGCAAAGGGACTTACGATAGCAATCAGCCCCAGCATTTT

j_call: TRBJ1-1
d_call: -
clone_size: -
v_call: TRBV5-4
cdr3_aa: CASSPGGYTEAFF
cdr3_nt: TGTGCCAGCAGCCCGGGTGGGTACACTGAAGCTTTCTTT

j_call: TRBJ2-1
d_call: TRBD1
clone_size: -
v_call: TRBV6-1
cdr3_aa: CASSLFRDRGNEQFF
cdr3_nt: TGTGCCAGCAGTCTCTTCCGGGACAGGGGAAATGAGCAGTTCTTC

j_call: TRBJ2-7
d_call: -
clone_size: -
v_call: TRBV28
cdr3_aa: CASSWREVPYF
cdr3_nt: TGTGCCAGCAGTTGGAGGGAGGTTCCGTACTTC